The 15 T cell receptor beta chains below were found in one sample sequenced in a study of early T cells in non-severe SARS-CoV-2 infection. From the 5' RACE reads, TCRdb called clonotypes with MiXCR, one entry per CDR3 protein. The table includes about 27,000 distinct CDR3 sequences, 5.4% detected once. Source material: whole blood. All receptors come from an adult who was a healthcare worker with PCR-confirmed SARS-CoV-2 infection or an uninfected control (not recorded which).

V gene TRBV6-2 or TRBV6-3 combines with J gene TRBJ1-1; no clear D. V gave up 7 bases and J gave up 1 base, with 4 bases separating them. Germline V gene data show CDR1 as MNHEY and CDR2 as SVGEGT. The CDR3 is 11 amino acids. The CDR3 DNA is TGTGCCAGCATGGAGAACACTGAAGCTTTCTTT. Translated, it gives CASMENTEAFF.

The chain combines TRBV5-5 with TRBJ2-7; unclear D gene. Germline CDR1 reads SGHKS; CDR2 reads YYEKEE (reference sequence). V was trimmed by 2 bases and J by 1 base, leaving 10 bases between them. The CDR3 is 14 residues long. The CDR3 DNA reads TGTGCCAGCAGCTTCGAACCTATGTCCTACGAGCAGTACTTC. It yields the protein CASSFEPMSYEQYF.

This clonotype was detected many times. V gene TRBV19 combines with J gene TRBJ2-1; 9 bases are shared with TRBD2. The CDR3 spans 16 residues. V trimming: 6 bases; J trimming: 0 bases; junction bases outside the gene matches: 6. Germline V gives CDR1 LNHDA, CDR2 SQIVND (reference sequence). The CDR3: CASRFISGSSYNEQFF. The CDR3 DNA reads as TGTGCCAGTAGGTTCATTAGCGGGAGCTCCTACAATGAGCAGTTCTTC. The variable domain in full, completed from reference TRBV19 and TRBJ2-1, reads DGGITQSPKYLFRKEGQNVTLSCEQNLNHDAMYWYRQDPGQGLRLIYYSQIVNDFQKGDIAEGYSVSREKKESFPLTVTSAQKNPTAFYLCASRFISGSSYNEQFFGPGTRLTVL.

In its sample, this clonotype is medium-sized. The rearrangement uses TRBV20-1 and TRBJ1-1; D not resolved. Germline V gene data show CDR1 as DFQATT and CDR2 as SNEGSKA (reference sequence). The length of the CDR3 is 14 residues. V lost 3 bases and J lost 1, with 12 bases in between. The CDR3 nucleotides are TGCAGTGCTAGCAAATCGACGGGGAACACTGAAGCTTTCTTT. Translated: CSASKSTGNTEAFF.

As concerns this clonotype: This could be a read error, since a much larger clone is one nucleotide away. The CDR3 does not close with the conserved phenylalanine or tryptophan, likely indicating a read error. The rearrangement links TRBV5-5 to TRBJ2-3, with 7 bases identical to TRBD2. Per germline, CDR1 SGHKS and CDR2 YYEKEE (reference sequence). The CDR3 is 15 residues long. Trimming cost V 2 bases and J 1 base; bases outside gene matches: 4. CDR3 residues: CASSLGLAGTDTQYY. CDR3 bases: TGTGCCAGCAGCTTAGGCCTAGCGGGCACAGATACGCAGTATTAT.

CDR3 protein: CASSSRQGGLSGELFF. CDR3 DNA sequence: TGCGCCAGCAGTTCCAGACAGGGAGGGTTGTCCGGGGAGCTGTTTTTT. The chain recombines TRBV5-1 with TRBJ2-2; the D call may be TRBD1 or TRBD2 (7 bases each). Looked up from germline, CDR1 is SGHRS and CDR2 is YFSETQ. The CDR3 is made up of 16 amino acids. V was pared by 5 bases and J by 6 bases, with 20 bases between.

This clonotype was detected ten times or more. The chain is built from TRBV18 and TRBJ2-1, with 10 bases identical to TRBD2. Germline assignment: CDR1 KGHSH and CDR2 LQKENI. Trimming at V came to 2 bases and at J to 8 bases, leaving 3 bases not matched to a gene. The CDR3 runs 14 residues. The CDR3 spells CASSPTSGEDEQFF. CDR3 coding DNA: TGTGCCAGCTCACCAACTAGCGGGGAGGATGAGCAGTTCTTC.

The sample holds many counts of this clonotype. This chain links TRBV7-2 with TRBJ2-3, with unresolved D. The CDR3 spans 14 residues. V was pared by 5 bases and J by 0 bases, with 9 bases between. CDR1 SGHTA and CDR2 FQGNSA come from the germline V gene. CDR3 amino acids: CASSPEASTDTQYF. CDR3 nucleotide sequence: TGTGCCAGCAGCCCAGAAGCAAGCACAGATACGCAGTATTTT.

In this sample, this clonotype turned up many times. The chain recombines TRBV12-3 or TRBV12-4 with TRBJ1-1; D gene unclear. The CDR3 has 14 amino acids. The V and J ends lost 3 bases and 0 bases respectively, with 8 bases between them. DNA for the CDR3: TGTGCCAGCAGTTTCAGAGGATTGAACACTGAAGCTTTCTTT. Encoded protein: CASSFRGLNTEAFF.

The chain links TRBV6-5 to TRBJ1-1, with unresolved D. V lost 0 bases to trimming and J lost 0 bases, with 11 bases between them. The CDR3 covers 16 residues. Germline V gives CDR1 MNHEY, CDR2 SVGAGI. The CDR3 sequence is CASSYSIQYMNTEAFF. Here the CDR3 DNA reads TGTGCCAGCAGTTACTCGATCCAGTACATGAACACTGAAGCTTTCTTT.

This clonotype has ten or more counts. V usage is TRBV19 and J usage is TRBJ1-5; unclear D gene. Germline values: CDR1 LNHDA, CDR2 SQIVND (reference sequence). The germline V and J ends were trimmed by 5 bases and 1 base, with 9 bases remaining between them. The CDR3 runs 14 residues. CDR3 in amino acids: CASSPLESNQPQHF. The CDR3 DNA reads as TGTGCCAGTAGTCCTCTCGAGAGCAATCAGCCCCAGCATTTT.

This clonotype was seen repeatedly, ten times or more. The rearrangement links TRBV9 to TRBJ1-1; D perhaps matches TRBD1 (6 bases). The CDR3 sequence is 15 residues long. Per the germline V gene, CDR1 is SGDLS and CDR2 is YYNGEE. V shed 0 bases and J shed 3 bases, with 12 bases lying between them. The CDR3 protein is CASSVGQGMDTEAFF. DNA of the CDR3: TGTGCCAGCAGCGTAGGTCAGGGGATGGACACTGAAGCTTTCTTT.

This clonotype was found many times. V is TRBV14 and J is TRBJ2-3; D unclear. Trimming removed 1 base at V and 4 bases at J, with 12 bases between. The germline V gene has CDR1 SGHDN and CDR2 FVKESK. This CDR3 is 15 amino acids long. CDR3 DNA: TGTGCCAGCAGCCAAGTCGACTCCTCGGCAGATACGCAGTATTTT. Protein product: CASSQVDSSADTQYF.

This clonotype was seen a handful of times. V gene TRBV7-9 combines with J gene TRBJ2-3; TRBD2 matches at 8 bases. Germline V gives CDR1 SEHNR, CDR2 FQNEAQ (reference sequence). The CDR3 covers 16 residues. Trimming cost V 4 bases and J 2 bases; bases outside gene matches: 8. CDR3 in amino acids: CASSWGAGAYTDTQYF. The CDR3 bases are TGTGCCAGCAGCTGGGGAGCGGGGGCCTACACAGATACGCAGTATTTT.

The V and J genes are TRBV30 and TRBJ2-7, with a possible D match to TRBD1 (8 bases). Trimming pared 2 bases from V and 5 bases from J, leaving 10 bases between. CDR1 is GTSNPN and CDR2 is SVGIG in the germline V gene (reference sequence). The CDR3 runs 12 residues. CDR3 coding DNA: TGTGCCTGGAGTACAGGGGGGGACGAGCAGTACTTC. Its protein product is CAWSTGGDEQYF. The variable domain in full, with the rest retrieved from reference TRBV30 and TRBJ2-7, is SQTIHQWPATLVQPVGSPLSLECTVEGTSNPNLYWYRQAAGRGLQLLFYSVGIGQISSEVPQNLSASRPQDRQFILSSKKLLLSDSGFYLCAWSTGGDEQYFGPGTRLTVT.